This T cell receptor (beta chain) was recovered during a study of cytomegalovirus exposure and HLA in healthy donors. The study's findings and limits: A prior analysis recorded that most TCR beta V segments were productive about 90% or about 30% of the time. Most TCR sequences were seen very rarely across donors, but some public TCRs occurred in many.

Turning to this clone: The antigen is not known.

CDR3 length: 15 residues. J was trimmed by 0 bases and V by 7 bases; bases with no gene match: 8. Germline-derived CDR1 and CDR2 are SGHRS and YFSETQ. PCR primers comprised 60 Vbeta and 13 Jbeta primers. Some clones are missing from TCRdb's copy, which holds only in-frame ones; the method was immunoSEQ multiplex PCR. The sample lists more than 80,000 clones; about 70% were seen once. The sequencing input was PBMCs. The receptor's source is a female donor in good health and CMV-seropositive. The chain employs TRBV5-1 and TRBJ2-3, with 7 nucleotides matching TRBD2. The chain's CDR3 is CASAREAPSTDTQYF. The CDR3 DNA sequence: TGCGCCAGCGCTCGGGAGGCTCCGAGCACAGATACGCAGTATTTT.